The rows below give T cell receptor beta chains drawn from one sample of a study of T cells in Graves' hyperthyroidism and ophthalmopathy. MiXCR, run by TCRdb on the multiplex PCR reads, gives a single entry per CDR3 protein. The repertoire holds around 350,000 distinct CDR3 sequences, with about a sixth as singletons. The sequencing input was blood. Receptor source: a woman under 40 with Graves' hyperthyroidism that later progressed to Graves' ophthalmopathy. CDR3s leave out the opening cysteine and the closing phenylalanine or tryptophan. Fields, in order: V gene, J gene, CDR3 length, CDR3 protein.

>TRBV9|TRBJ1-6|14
ASSVGDLEYNSPLH
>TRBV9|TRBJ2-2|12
ASSGALRPGELF
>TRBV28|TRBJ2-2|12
ASSGRSNTGELF
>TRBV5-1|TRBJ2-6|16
ASSFRTGVSSGANVLT
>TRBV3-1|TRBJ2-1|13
ASSPDQYPHNEQF
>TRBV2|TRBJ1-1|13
ASRRFRQGETEAF
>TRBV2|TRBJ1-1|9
ASNEGAEAF
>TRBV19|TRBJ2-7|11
ASSIVQGYEQY
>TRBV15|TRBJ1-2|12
ATSRGGGVGGYT
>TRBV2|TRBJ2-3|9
ASSESDTQY
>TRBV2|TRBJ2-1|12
ASRAKSTIGEQF
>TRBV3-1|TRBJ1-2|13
ASSPKGQNYYGYT
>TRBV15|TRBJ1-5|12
ATSRGSSNQPQH
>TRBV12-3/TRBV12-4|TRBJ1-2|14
ASTNPRDPLGYGYT
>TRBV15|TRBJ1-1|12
ATSRAGARAEAF
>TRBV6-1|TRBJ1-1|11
ASSSPGAGEAF
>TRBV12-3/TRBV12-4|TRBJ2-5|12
ASSFGQVPETQY
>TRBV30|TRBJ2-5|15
AWTWGTGTPTLETQY
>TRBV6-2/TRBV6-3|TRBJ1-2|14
ATQGQGSPLSYGYT
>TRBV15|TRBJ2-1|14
ATSSRGTSGNNGQF
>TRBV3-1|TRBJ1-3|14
ASSQAPRGTGNTIY
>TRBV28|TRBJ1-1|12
ASSLPGANTEAF
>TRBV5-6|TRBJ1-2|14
ASSSGAEMFRYGYT
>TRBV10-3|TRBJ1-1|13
AISDLPIELTEAF
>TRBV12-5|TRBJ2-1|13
ASGLASGGVGEQF
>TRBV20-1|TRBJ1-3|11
SAGFPAGNTIY
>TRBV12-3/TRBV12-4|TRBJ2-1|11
ASSLDRRNEQF
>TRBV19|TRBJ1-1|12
ASSAKGFWAEAF
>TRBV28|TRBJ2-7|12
ASRAPGLAYEQY
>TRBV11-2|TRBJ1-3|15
ASSPRTGMRPGNTIY
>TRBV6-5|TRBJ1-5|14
ASSYVRGLGNQPQH
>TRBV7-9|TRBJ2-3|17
ASSLRGRLGLPGGDTQY
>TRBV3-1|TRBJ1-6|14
ASSQPRDRGNSPLH
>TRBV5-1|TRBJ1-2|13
ASSPPGRQSWGYT
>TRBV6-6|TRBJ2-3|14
ASSYTGEFSTDTQY
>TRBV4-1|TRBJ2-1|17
ASSRLGTSGGANVHEQF
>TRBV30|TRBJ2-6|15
AWRVRHRYSGANVLT